This T cell receptor (beta chain) is from a study of Ad26.COV2.S vaccination and SARS-CoV-2 variants. Libraries were prepared by immunoSEQ multiplex PCR; TCRdb keeps only in-frame clonotypes and omits some of them. The sample contains roughly 680,000 clones, roughly 90% of which appear only once. The treatment denotes: some 20 received Ad26.COV2.S at low or high dose, single or two shots; five or six received placebo; per-sample allocation not given. All samples were drawn on day 63, counting from the first vaccine or placebo injection. Donation was by an adult aged 18-55 years who was in Boston. This CDR3 region has 15 residues. Trimming pared 9 bases from V and 6 bases from J, leaving 20 bases between. Germline V gene data show CDR1 as LNHDA and CDR2 as SQIVND (reference sequence).

The sequence was collected from a person aged 18-60 years who received the Ad26.COV2.S COVID-19 vaccine or a placebo. The chain links TRBV19 to TRBJ1-4, with D possibly being TRBD1 (6 bases). The sequences come from peripheral blood, collected in a trial of Ad26.COV2.S vaccine versus placebo. CDR3 bases: TGTGCCAGCCGGGACCGGGGACAAGTGGATGAAAAACTGTTTTTT. Amino acid sequence: CASRDRGQVDEKLFF. The whole variable domain, remainder taken from reference TRBV19 and TRBJ1-4, is DGGITQSPKYLFRKEGQNVTLSCEQNLNHDAMYWYRQDPGQGLRLIYYSQIVNDFQKGDIAEGYSVSREKKESFPLTVTSAQKNPTAFYLCASRDRGQVDEKLFFGSGTQLSVL.